This entry describes one TCR beta chain. This sample is part of a study of blood T cell repertoires in COVID-19. The wider study: Spain, Italy and the United States supplied samples that represented acute and convalescent COVID-19. Nucleic acid was either cDNA or gDNA, and it came from T cells, B-cell-depleted T cells, or PBMCs.

Original processing methods: It was from reference gene primer amplification that nucleated cell counts were estimated. TCRdb keeps only in-frame clones here, not all; method: immunoSEQ multiplex PCR. That table furnishes V, J and clone size, whereas the DNA furnished D and trimming. The sample lists a few hundred thousand clones, 89% occurring once. This CDR3 region has 16 residues. The J segment lost 4 bases and the V segment lost 0 bases, leaving 7 bases of the junction unmatched. Germline CDR1 is MNHNS and CDR2 is SASEGT. The sample taken for sequencing was peripheral blood. The clonotype was recovered from a middle-aged man with acute or convalescent COVID-19. V and J are TRBV6-1 and TRBJ2-3, with TRBD1 identical over 7 bases. Here the CDR3 DNA reads TGTGCCAGCAGTGAAGCGAAAGGGGGCGGATCAGATACGCAGTATTTT. This translates into CASSEAKGGGSDTQYF.